Listed here are 26 T cell receptor beta chains from one sample, sequenced in a study of cytomegalovirus exposure and HLA in healthy donors. PCR amplification relied on 60 Vbeta primers (plus 13 Jbeta primers). Generated by immunoSEQ multiplex PCR, the TCRdb table keeps only in-frame clones and is missing some. The table has 90,000 to 120,000 clones, approximately 80% seen once. Sequenced: PBMCs. These receptors were collected from a male donor in good health and CMV-seronegative.

This chain connects TRBV5-4 to TRBJ2-5; a possible D gene is TRBD2 (5 bases). CDR3 length equals 14 residues. In germline, CDR1 is SGHNT, CDR2 YYREEE (reference sequence). V shed 4 bases and J shed 0 bases, with 10 bases lying between them. The CDR3 region has the DNA TGTGCCAGCAGCCCCACTAGAAACCAAGAGACCCAGTACTTC. The encoded protein is CASSPTRNQETQYF.

The chain recombines TRBV5-1 with TRBJ2-7; TRBD2 is a possible D gene (6 bases). This CDR3 contains 15 residues. Trimming took 1 base from V and 7 from J, leaving 18 bases between them. Germline loops: CDR1 SGHRS, CDR2 YFSETQ. The CDR3 DNA sequence: TGCGCCAGCAGCTTGAGTTTGGGGGGAGTGGGGGAGCAGTACTTC. Protein sequence: CASSLSLGGVGEQYF.

The J gene is TRBJ2-1, the V gene TRBV18; D is unclear. Germline CDR1 and CDR2: KGHSH and LQKENI. Trimming left V 0 bases short and J 4 bases short, with 13 bases between. This CDR3 has 16 residues. Here the CDR3 reads CASSPPTIRVYNEQFF. The CDR3 nucleotides are TGTGCCAGCTCACCACCAACGATTAGAGTATACAATGAGCAGTTCTTC.

This rearrangement joins TRBV19 to TRBJ1-3; the match to TRBD1 covers 10 bases. Germline-derived CDR1 and CDR2 are LNHDA and SQIVND (reference sequence). V shed 5 bases, J shed 4 bases, and the junction held 5 bases outside the gene matches. The length of the CDR3 is 15 residues. The CDR3 sequence is CASSSGQGVGNTIYF. The CDR3 region has the DNA TGTGCCAGTAGTTCCGGACAGGGGGTAGGAAACACCATATATTTT.

The CDR3: CASREGLVPGYTF. The CDR3 bases are TGTGCCAGCAGGGAGGGCCTCGTACCTGGCTACACCTTC. This chain links TRBV6-5 with TRBJ1-2, with D unclear. This CDR3 comprises 13 residues. Deletions cut 6 bases from V and 7 bases from J, with 15 bases between. The V gene's germline CDR1 is MNHEY and CDR2 SVGAGI.

The CDR3 here is CASRQAGQGYEQYF. CDR3 coding DNA: TGTGCCAGCAGACAGGCCGGACAGGGCTACGAGCAGTACTTC. The chain combines TRBV5-5 with TRBJ2-7, with 8 bases lining up with TRBD1. Germline V gene sequence: CDR1 SGHKS, CDR2 YYEKEE (reference sequence). The trim removed 5 bases at V and 3 bases at J, leaving 7 bases unmatched. The CDR3 runs 14 residues.

This clone was detected only once. The V and J genes are TRBV2 and TRBJ2-2, with D possibly being TRBD1 (6 bases). CDR1 and CDR2 from the germline V gene are SNHLY and FYNNEI. There are 16 residues in the CDR3. The V end lost 1 base, the J end lost 2 bases, and 11 bases lay between the germline ends. CDR3 region: CASSEERTVNTGELFF. The CDR3 DNA reads as TGTGCCAGCAGTGAAGAAAGGACAGTCAACACCGGGGAGCTGTTTTTT.

The chain employs TRBV29-1 and TRBJ2-1; 9 nucleotides match TRBD2. CDR3 length: 15 amino acids. The junction had 10 bases not matched to a gene; V was cut back by 7 bases and J by 3 bases. Germline lookup yields CDR1 SQVTM and CDR2 ANQGSEA. The CDR3 nucleotides read TGCAGCGCTTCCGATAGCGGGAGAAACTACAATGAGCAGTTCTTC. Translated, it gives CSASDSGRNYNEQFF.

The chain is built from TRBV19 and TRBJ1-5, with TRBD1 matching over 11 bases. V dropped 4 bases and J dropped 6; count of bases not matched to a gene: 11. Germline loops: CDR1 LNHDA, CDR2 SQIVND (reference sequence). This CDR3 contains 17 residues. Here the CDR3 reads CASSTTLGQGASQPQHF. The DNA for the CDR3 is TGTGCCAGTAGTACCACTCTCGGACAGGGGGCTTCTCAGCCCCAGCATTTT.

The CDR3 DNA sequence: TGTGCCAGTAATGCGGGCCGCACAGATACGCAGTATTTT. This translates into CASNAGRTDTQYF. The chain couples TRBV19 to TRBJ2-3; D possibly corresponds to TRBD2 (5 bases). The CDR3 consists of 13 residues. Trimming took 7 bases from V and 1 from J, leaving 9 bases between them. The germline V gene encodes CDR1 LNHDA and CDR2 SQIVND (reference sequence).

The rearrangement joins TRBV6-5 to TRBJ2-5, with TRBD1 identical over 9 bases. The J call is uncertain, as TRBJ2-7 better fits the DNA end. The CDR3 length is 15 residues. Per the germline V gene, CDR1 is MNHEY and CDR2 is SVGAGI. The CDR3 DNA reads TGTGCCAGCACTCCGGGTGGGACAGGGATCTACGAGCAGTACTTC. It translates to CASTPGGTGIYEQYF.

This clone was counted between two and nine times. The gene calls are TRBV10-3 and TRBJ1-2; 7 positions agree with TRBD1. This CDR3 is built from 15 residues. Germline CDR1 ENHRY, CDR2 SYGVKD. With 0 bases clipped from V and 5 bases from J, the junction kept 6 bases outside the gene matches. The CDR3 region is CAISESAGGFYGYTF. The CDR3 DNA reads TGTGCCATCAGTGAGTCGGCAGGGGGATTTTATGGCTACACCTTC.

The rearrangement links TRBV5-1 to TRBJ1-1, with a tentative D call TRBD1 (6 bases). The V and J ends lost 4 bases and 2 bases respectively, with 15 bases between them. CDR1 and CDR2 (germline): SGHRS, YFSETQ. The CDR3 sequence is 15 residues long. The DNA of the CDR3 is TGCGCCAGCAGCCCTGATGGGGGCGCAAACACTGAAGCTTTCTTT. Translation gives CASSPDGGANTEAFF.

Comments on this clone: Other nucleotide sequences from this sample produce the same CDR3. This chain uses TRBV2 with TRBJ1-1, with 8 nucleotides matching TRBD1. From germline, CDR1 is SNHLY and CDR2 FYNNEI. The V gene end was trimmed by 10 bases and the J gene end by 1 base; junction bases not matched to a gene: 11. The CDR3 is 15 amino acids. CDR3 protein: CATGTGLVTNTEAFF. DNA for the CDR3: TGTGCCACCGGGACAGGACTAGTTACGAACACTGAAGCTTTCTTT.

V gene TRBV5-1 combines with J gene TRBJ1-2; perhaps TRBD1 as D (6 bases). The CDR3 length is 14 residues. Germline CDR1 reads SGHRS; CDR2 reads YFSETQ. The V gene lost 4 bases and the J gene lost 2 bases, with 12 bases spanning the gap. CDR3 bases: TGCGCCAGCAGCGGTGGACAGACAAACTATGGCTACACCTTC. This gives the protein CASSGGQTNYGYTF.

The chain uses TRBV27 and TRBJ2-1; TRBD2 matches at 15 bases. The length of the CDR3 is 18 residues. V lost 4 bases to trimming and J lost 5 bases; unmatched junction nucleotides: 9. Germline CDR1 reads MNHEY; CDR2 reads SMNVEV (reference sequence). DNA of the CDR3: TGTGCCAGCAGTTCGAGGACTAGCGGGAGGGCAACCCACAATGAGCAGTTCTTC. This gives the protein CASSSRTSGRATHNEQFF.

The table lists this clone with a few counts. The gene calls are TRBV19 and TRBJ2-2, with no clear D. The CDR3 contains 15 residues. In germline, CDR1 is LNHDA, CDR2 SQIVND (reference sequence). Trimming took 7 bases from V and 6 from J, leaving 18 bases between them. DNA of the CDR3: TGTGCCAGTACCACCACGACAAAGTATTCCGGGGAGCTGTTTTTT. Translation gives CASTTTTKYSGELFF.

V usage is TRBV19 and J usage is TRBJ2-3; 13 bases agree with TRBD2. V shed 5 bases and J 2 bases; nucleotides not matched to a gene: 10. The CDR3 is made up of 18 amino acids. The germline gives CDR1 LNHDA, CDR2 SQIVND (reference sequence). CDR3 bases: TGTGCCAGTAGTTCTCCGCCGGGACTAGCGGGGCTCACAGATACGCAGTATTTT. Translation: CASSSPPGLAGLTDTQYF. The full variable domain, in which reference TRBV19 and TRBJ2-3 provide the parts outside the CDR3, is DGGITQSPKYLFRKEGQNVTLSCEQNLNHDAMYWYRQDPGQGLRLIYYSQIVNDFQKGDIAEGYSVSREKKESFPLTVTSAQKNPTAFYLCASSSPPGLAGLTDTQYFGPGTRLTVL.

The rearrangement links TRBV2 to TRBJ2-7; 7 nucleotides line up with TRBD2. The V and J ends lost 8 bases and 0 bases, in that order; junction bases with no gene match: 10. This CDR3 is 15 amino acids long. Germline lookup yields CDR1 SNHLY and CDR2 FYNNEI. The CDR3 is CASSSGAGSSYEQYF. As DNA, the CDR3 is TGTGCCAGCTCCTCGGGAGCGGGGTCCTCCTACGAGCAGTACTTC.

V is TRBV5-6 and J is TRBJ2-2; 7 nucleotides match TRBD1. The germline CDR1 and CDR2 sequences are SGHDT and YYEEEE. V shed 4 bases, J shed 0 bases, and the junction held 9 bases outside the gene matches. The length of the CDR3 is 17 residues. The CDR3 coding sequence is TGTGCCAGCAGCAATATACGGACAGGCGCGAACACCGGGGAGCTGTTTTTT. Translating it yields CASSNIRTGANTGELFF.

This chain uses TRBV30 with TRBJ1-3; D is unresolved. This CDR3 region has 13 residues. Germline loops: CDR1 GTSNPN, CDR2 SVGIG (reference sequence). V lost 5 bases and J lost 5, with 13 bases in between. Written as DNA, the CDR3 is TGTGCCTGGGGCGAGGGTCGCCGAAACACCATATATTTT. Residues: CAWGEGRRNTIYF.

This clone was counted between two and nine times. This rearrangement joins TRBV6-5 to TRBJ1-1; D not certain. Deletions cut 0 bases from V and 1 base from J, with 9 bases between. Per germline, CDR1 MNHEY and CDR2 SVGAGI. The CDR3 is 15 residues long. In nucleotides, the CDR3 is TGTGCCAGCAGTTACTCGACTTTAGGGAACACTGAAGCTTTCTTT. Its translation is CASSYSTLGNTEAFF.

V and J are TRBV11-2 and TRBJ2-7, with a weak D call TRBD2 (6 bases). With 1 base removed from V and 5 bases from J, the gap between germline ends came to 15 bases. The germline CDR1 and CDR2 sequences are SGHAT and FQNNGV. This CDR3 region has 15 residues. The CDR3 nucleotides are TGTGCCAGCAGCTTAGTATTCGGGAGCTTGAACGAGCAGTACTTC. Protein: CASSLVFGSLNEQYF.

The chain is built from TRBV25-1 and TRBJ2-5, with unresolved D. TRBJ2-7 explains the end of the DNA better; the J call may be wrong. The germline V gene has CDR1 MGHDK and CDR2 SYGVNS. This CDR3 comprises 11 residues. The CDR3 region is CASSTTNEQYF. The CDR3 DNA reads as TGTGCCAGCAGTACAACTAACGAGCAGTACTTC.

This sequence joins TRBV15 and TRBJ1-2, with 8 bases identical to TRBD1. There are 14 residues in the CDR3. Germline V gives CDR1 LNHNV, CDR2 YYDKDF (reference sequence). The junction had 5 bases not matched to a gene; V was cut back by 3 bases and J by 5 bases. CDR3 bases: TGTGCCACCAGCAGGCCGGACAGGGCTTATGGCTACACCTTC. It translates to CATSRPDRAYGYTF.

This clone is a singleton in its sample. V usage is TRBV28 and J usage is TRBJ2-2; 7 bases map to TRBD1. The length of the CDR3 is 17 residues. CDR1 and CDR2 from the germline V gene are MDHEN and SYDVKM. After removal of 6 bases from V and 4 bases from J, the junction contained 14 bases not matched to a gene. The CDR3 protein is CASSPILRSGGTGELFF. The CDR3 bases are TGTGCCAGCAGCCCGATACTTCGTTCAGGGGGCACCGGGGAGCTGTTTTTT.